The 16 T cell receptor beta chains below were found in one sample sequenced in a study of blood T cell repertoires in COVID-19. Here immunoSEQ multiplex PCR was the method, and the copy in TCRdb shows in-frame clones only, minus some. The sample lists about 210,000 clones; about 90% were seen once. The sample was peripheral blood. The receptors shown here come from a man in his late teens or twenties with active or convalescent COVID-19.

V is TRBV11-1 and J is TRBJ2-2; 9 bases align to TRBD2. Germline V gene data show CDR1 as SGHAT and CDR2 as FQDESV (reference sequence). The CDR3 is 16 amino acids. The junction had 7 bases not matched to a gene; V was cut back by 4 bases and J by 4 bases. For the CDR3, the DNA is TGTGCCAGCAGCTCGCCGGCGGGAGGGGGCACCGGGGAGCTGTTTTTT. Residues: CASSSPAGGGTGELFF.

The chain has TRBV24-1 and TRBJ2-1; a weak D match, TRBD1 (5 bases). The V end lost 1 base, the J end lost 7 bases, and 13 bases lay between the germline ends. The CDR3 extends over 15 amino acids. Germline V gene data show CDR1 as KGHDR and CDR2 as SFDVKD. The CDR3 protein is CATSDFWGRENEQFF. The CDR3 DNA reads as TGTGCCACCAGTGATTTCTGGGGCAGGGAAAATGAGCAGTTCTTC.

The chain recombines TRBV27 with TRBJ1-5; D perhaps matches TRBD1 (5 bases). CDR3 length equals 14 residues. Trimming shortened V by 3 bases and J by 9 bases, and 15 bases separated the two germline ends. Germline V gene data show CDR1 as MNHEY and CDR2 as SMNVEV (reference sequence). In DNA, the CDR3 is TGTGCCAGCAGTTTTTCTCGGGGGTTAGGGCCCCAGCATTTT. Translated, it gives CASSFSRGLGPQHF.

V gene TRBV28 combines with J gene TRBJ2-1, with D tentatively TRBD2 (6 bases). Germline CDR1 reads MDHEN; CDR2 reads SYDVKM. Trimming took off 5 bases at V and 7 bases at J, with 18 bases between the two ends. This CDR3 spans 15 amino acids. CDR3 coding DNA: TGTGCCAGCAGTACAACCCGGGAGTTAGCTAATGAGCAGTTCTTC. It specifies CASSTTRELANEQFF.

The chain is built from TRBV19 and TRBJ1-4; D is unresolved. Germline lookup yields CDR1 LNHDA and CDR2 SQIVND (reference sequence). Trimming pared 5 bases from V and 0 bases from J, leaving 10 bases between. The CDR3 runs to 15 residues. The CDR3 DNA reads TGTGCCAGTAGTCCCGGCGGAGCAACTAATGAAAAACTGTTTTTT. The encoded protein is CASSPGGATNEKLFF.

The V gene is TRBV19, the J gene TRBJ1-5, with 9 bases that match TRBD1. The germline gives CDR1 LNHDA, CDR2 SQIVND (reference sequence). The CDR3 consists of 15 residues. V dropped 7 bases and J dropped 7; count of bases not matched to a gene: 11. CDR3 coding DNA: TGTGCCAGTAACCCGGGACAGGGAGTTTGGCAGCCCCAGCATTTT. Translating gives CASNPGQGVWQPQHF.

The chain has TRBV7-9 and TRBJ1-4; D ambiguous. CDR3 size: 14 residues. CDR1 and CDR2 (germline): SEHNR, FQNEAQ (reference sequence). V was cut by 1 base and J by 3 bases, with 6 bases left in between. The CDR3 nucleotides read TGTGCCAGCAGCTTAGATCACTCTAATGAAAAACTGTTTTTT. As protein: CASSLDHSNEKLFF.

CDR3 sequence (DNA): TGTGCCAGCAGCCAAGCCGGGACTAGCAAGTACAATGAGCAGTTCTTC. Protein: CASSQAGTSKYNEQFF. V and J are TRBV4-2 and TRBJ2-1; 9 nucleotides align to TRBD2. With 1 base clipped from V and 4 bases from J, the junction kept 5 bases outside the gene matches. This CDR3 is built from 16 residues. Germline values: CDR1 LGHNA, CDR2 YNFKEQ.

The chain carries TRBV28 and TRBJ2-7, with TRBD2 matching 12 bases. Germline CDR1 reads MDHEN; CDR2 reads SYDVKM. CDR3 length: 14 amino acids. The V and J ends lost 6 bases and 3 bases, in that order; junction bases with no gene match: 3. The CDR3 region has the DNA TGTGCCAGCAGACCGGGACTAGCGGGCTACGAGCAGTACTTC. This codes for CASRPGLAGYEQYF.

This sequence joins TRBV24-1 and TRBJ2-2; D gene unclear. This CDR3 has 15 amino acids. CDR1 and CDR2 (germline): KGHDR, SFDVKD. The V gene lost 4 bases and the J gene lost 0 bases, with 8 bases spanning the gap. The chain's CDR3 is CATSDPKTNTGELFF. DNA of the CDR3: TGTGCCACCAGTGACCCTAAGACGAACACCGGGGAGCTGTTTTTT.

This chain links TRBV5-5 with TRBJ2-7, with D maybe TRBD2 (5 bases). The CDR3 spans 15 residues. Germline CDR1 SGHKS, CDR2 YYEKEE (reference sequence). V lost 0 bases, J lost 4 bases, and 14 bases lay in between. The CDR3 DNA is TGTGCCAGCAGCTTGGAGGTGGGAGAGCAATACGAGCAGTACTTC. It specifies CASSLEVGEQYEQYF.

The V and J genes are TRBV5-1 and TRBJ2-5; D not certain. The CDR3 totals 13 residues. Trimming stripped 0 bases from V and 6 bases from J, with 9 bases between. The germline gives CDR1 SGHRS, CDR2 YFSETQ. The DNA of the CDR3 is TGCGCCAGCAGCTTGGATGTAGTACAGACCCAGTACTTC. It encodes CASSLDVVQTQYF.

The rearrangement links TRBV7-2 to TRBJ2-7, with 9 nucleotides matching TRBD1. V was pared by 5 bases and J by 7 bases, with 9 bases of the junction left unmatched. This CDR3 has 14 residues. CDR1 and CDR2 (germline): SGHTA, FQGNSA. In DNA, the CDR3 is TGTGCCAGCAGCGCGTGGACAGGGGCGGATGAGCAGTACTTC. Amino acid sequence: CASSAWTGADEQYF.

The chain joins TRBV18 to TRBJ2-5; 12 bases line up with TRBD2. This CDR3 is 17 amino acids long. Germline V CDR1 and CDR2: KGHSH, LQKENI. The V and J ends lost 2 bases and 1 base, in that order; junction bases with no gene match: 5. CDR3 in amino acids: CASSPIPGLAGQETQYF. CDR3 coding DNA: TGTGCCAGCTCACCAATTCCGGGACTAGCGGGCCAAGAGACCCAGTACTTC.

The chain carries TRBV19 and TRBJ1-4; D gene ambiguous. The V end lost 5 bases, the J end lost 4 bases, and 14 bases lay between the germline ends. The CDR3 is 15 residues long. CDR1 LNHDA and CDR2 SQIVND come from the germline V gene (reference sequence). CDR3 residues: CASSSRGLYNEKLFF. DNA for the CDR3: TGTGCCAGTAGTTCGCGGGGTCTGTATAATGAAAAACTGTTTTTT. Filled out from reference TRBV19 and TRBJ1-4, the complete variable domain reads DGGITQSPKYLFRKEGQNVTLSCEQNLNHDAMYWYRQDPGQGLRLIYYSQIVNDFQKGDIAEGYSVSREKKESFPLTVTSAQKNPTAFYLCASSSRGLYNEKLFFGSGTQLSVL.

The chain links TRBV27 to TRBJ2-7; the match to TRBD1 covers 8 bases. V was pared by 4 bases and J by 4 bases, with 6 bases of the junction left unmatched. Germline CDR1 MNHEY, CDR2 SMNVEV (reference sequence). This CDR3 spans 14 amino acids. DNA of the CDR3: TGTGCCAGCAGTTGGGGGACAGGCTTTTACGAGCAGTACTTC. It codes for CASSWGTGFYEQYF.